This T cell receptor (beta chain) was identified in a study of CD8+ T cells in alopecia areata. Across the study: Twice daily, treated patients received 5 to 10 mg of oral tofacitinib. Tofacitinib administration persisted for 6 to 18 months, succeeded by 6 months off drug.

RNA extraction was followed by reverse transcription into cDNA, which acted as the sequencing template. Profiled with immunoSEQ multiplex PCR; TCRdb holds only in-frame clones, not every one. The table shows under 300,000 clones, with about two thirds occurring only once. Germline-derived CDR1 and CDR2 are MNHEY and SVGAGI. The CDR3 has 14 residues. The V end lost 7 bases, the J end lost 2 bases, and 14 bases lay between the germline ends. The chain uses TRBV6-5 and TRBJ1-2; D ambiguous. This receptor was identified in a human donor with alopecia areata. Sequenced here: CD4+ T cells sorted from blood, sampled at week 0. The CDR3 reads CASTPGWRNYGYTF. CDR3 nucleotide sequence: TGTGCCAGCACCCCGGGGTGGAGGAACTATGGCTACACCTTC.